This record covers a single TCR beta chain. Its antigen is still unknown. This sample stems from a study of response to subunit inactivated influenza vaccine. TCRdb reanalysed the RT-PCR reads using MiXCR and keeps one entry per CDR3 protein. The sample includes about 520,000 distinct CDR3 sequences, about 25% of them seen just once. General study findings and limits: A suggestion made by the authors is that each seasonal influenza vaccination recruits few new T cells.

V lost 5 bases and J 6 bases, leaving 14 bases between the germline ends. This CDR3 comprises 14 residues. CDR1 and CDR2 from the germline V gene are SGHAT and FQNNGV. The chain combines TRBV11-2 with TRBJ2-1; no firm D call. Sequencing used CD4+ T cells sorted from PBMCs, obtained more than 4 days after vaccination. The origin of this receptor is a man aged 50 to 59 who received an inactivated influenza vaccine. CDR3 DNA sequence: TGTGCCAGCAGCCCAGACTCCGCCGTCAATGAGCAGTTCTTC. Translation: CASSPDSAVNEQFF.